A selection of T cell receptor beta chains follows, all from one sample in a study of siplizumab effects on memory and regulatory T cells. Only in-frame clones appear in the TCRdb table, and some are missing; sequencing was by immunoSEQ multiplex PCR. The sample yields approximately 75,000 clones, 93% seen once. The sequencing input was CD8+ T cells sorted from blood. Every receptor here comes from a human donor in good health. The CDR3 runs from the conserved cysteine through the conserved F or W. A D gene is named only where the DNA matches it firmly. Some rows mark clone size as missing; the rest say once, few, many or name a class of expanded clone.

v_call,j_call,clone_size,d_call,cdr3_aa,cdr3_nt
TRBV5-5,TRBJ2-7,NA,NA,CASSINSDEQYF,TGTGCCAGCAGCATAAACTCGGACGAGCAGTACTTC
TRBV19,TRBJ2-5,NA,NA,CASSIQRWETQYF,TGTGCCAGTAGTATACAAAGGTGGGAGACCCAGTACTTC
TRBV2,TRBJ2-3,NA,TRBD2,CASMLASGRTSTDTQYF,TGTGCCAGCATGCTGGCTAGCGGGAGAACTAGCACAGATACGCAGTATTTT
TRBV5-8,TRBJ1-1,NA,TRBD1,CASRRRGRTEAFF,TGTGCCAGCAGACGCAGGGGGCGAACTGAAGCTTTCTTT
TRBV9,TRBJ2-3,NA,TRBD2,CASSEERGGRDTQYF,TGTGCCAGCAGCGAGGAGCGGGGGGGTAGGGATACGCAGTATTTT
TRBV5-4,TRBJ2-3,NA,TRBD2,CASSPGLAGASSTDTQYF,TGTGCCAGCAGCCCTGGACTAGCGGGGGCCTCGAGCACAGATACGCAGTATTTT
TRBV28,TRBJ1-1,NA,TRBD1,CASSFGTGGVVNTEAFF,TGTGCCAGCAGTTTCGGGACAGGGGGCGTAGTGAACACTGAAGCTTTCTTT
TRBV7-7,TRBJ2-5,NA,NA,CASSPHNEETQYF,TGTGCCAGCAGCCCCCATAACGAAGAGACCCAGTACTTC
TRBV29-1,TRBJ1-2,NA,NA,CSVDITPYGYTF,TGCAGCGTTGATATAACCCCCTATGGCTACACCTTC
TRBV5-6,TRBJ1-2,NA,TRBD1,CASSLEGQDFSGYTF,TGTGCCAGCAGCTTAGAGGGACAGGATTTCTCTGGCTACACCTTC
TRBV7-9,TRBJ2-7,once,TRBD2,CASSPYIAGGSYEQYF,TGTGCCAGCAGCCCATACATAGCGGGGGGGTCCTACGAGCAGTACTTC
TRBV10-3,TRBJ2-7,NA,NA,CAISESSYEQYF,TGTGCCATCAGTGAGTCATCCTACGAGCAGTACTTC
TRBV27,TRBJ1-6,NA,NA,CASSLSYSYNSPLHF,TGTGCCAGCAGTTTATCCTACTCCTATAATTCACCCCTCCACTTT
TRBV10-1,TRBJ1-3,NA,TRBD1,CASSVIRGTGVDTIYF,TGCGCCAGCAGTGTAATTCGCGGGACAGGGGTGGACACCATATATTTT